The entry below gives a single TCR beta chain sequence along with its context. Its cognate antigen is unknown. PCR primers comprised 60 Vbeta and 13 Jbeta primers. Only in-frame clones appear in the TCRdb table, and some are missing; sequencing was by immunoSEQ multiplex PCR. Its table lists tens of thousands of clones. The sample is drawn from a study of cytomegalovirus exposure and HLA in healthy donors. Looking at the study overall: A data release that came early held approximately 85 million unique TCRs from HLA-typed donors. Study-wide findings and caveats: Of the V segments, some could not be distinguished, including TRBV6-2 and TRBV6-3, and were excluded.

V shed 5 bases and J shed 2 bases, with 11 bases lying between them. This CDR3 comprises 13 residues. CDR1 is SGHRS and CDR2 is YFSETQ in the germline V gene. This TCR was sampled from a man aged 50 to 60 in good health and CMV-seropositive. What was sequenced was PBMCs. The chain is built from TRBV5-1 and TRBJ2-7; D is perhaps TRBD1 (6 bases). The CDR3 DNA is TGCGCCAGCAGAAGGGACATTACCTACGAGCAGTACTTC. This codes for CASRRDITYEQYF.